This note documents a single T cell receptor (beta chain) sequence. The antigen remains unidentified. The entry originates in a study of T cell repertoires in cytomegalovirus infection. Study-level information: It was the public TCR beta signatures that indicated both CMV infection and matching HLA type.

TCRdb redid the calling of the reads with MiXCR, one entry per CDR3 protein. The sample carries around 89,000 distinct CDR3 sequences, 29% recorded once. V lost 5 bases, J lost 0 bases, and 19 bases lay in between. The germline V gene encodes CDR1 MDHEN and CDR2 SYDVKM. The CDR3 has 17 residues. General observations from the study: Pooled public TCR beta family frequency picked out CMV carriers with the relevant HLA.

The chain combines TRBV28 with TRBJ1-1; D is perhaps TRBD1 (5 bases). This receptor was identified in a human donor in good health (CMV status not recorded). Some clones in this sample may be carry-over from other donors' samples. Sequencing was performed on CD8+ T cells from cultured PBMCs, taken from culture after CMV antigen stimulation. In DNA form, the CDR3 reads TGTGCCAGCAGTCCCATCCCCGACTGGGACGTGAACACTGAAGCTTTCTTT. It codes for CASSPIPDWDVNTEAFF.